These T cell receptor beta chains were read from a single sample in a study of CD8+CD57+ T cells in acquired aplastic anemia. TCRdb itself ran the reads through MiXCR, one entry per CDR3 protein. The table includes about 180,000 distinct CDR3 sequences, approximately 48% detected once. The specimen was sorted CD4+, CD8+, or CD8+CD57+ T cells (not recorded which) from PBMCs. These receptors all stem from a human donor with aplastic anemia. The CDR3 runs from the conserved cysteine through the conserved F or W. A D gene is named only where the DNA matches it firmly. Clone size is given for some rows only: seen once, a few or many times, or a class if the clone is expanded.

abundance	d_gene	v_gene	j_gene	CDR3aa	CDR3nt
many	NA	TRBV6-1	TRBJ2-7	CASSEFYEQYF	TGTGCCAGCAGTGAATTCTACGAGCAGTACTTC
NA	NA	TRBV10-1	TRBJ2-6	CASSESVAQNPSSGANVLTF	TGCGCCAGCAGTGAATCGGTAGCGCAAAATCCCAGCTCTGGGGCCAACGTCCTGACTTTC
many	NA	TRBV9	TRBJ2-5	CASMRGPQETQYF	TGTGCCAGCATGCGGGGGCCTCAAGAGACCCAGTACTTC
few	TRBD1	TRBV15	TRBJ2-5	CATSTRTGGETQYF	TGTGCCACCAGCACAAGGACAGGGGGAGAGACCCAGTACTTC
NA	TRBD2	TRBV7-3	TRBJ2-7	CASSLSGAGGGEQYF	TGTGCCAGCAGCTTATCAGGAGCGGGAGGTGGCGAGCAGTACTTC
many	NA	TRBV5-1	TRBJ2-7	CASSFDGSSYEQYF	TGCGCCAGCAGCTTTGACGGCTCTTCCTACGAGCAGTACTTC
NA	NA	TRBV15	TRBJ1-5	CATSRGGQQNQPQHF	TGTGCCACCAGCAGAGGGGGGCAGCAAAATCAGCCCCAGCATTTT
many	NA	TRBV20-1	TRBJ2-1	CSARTFTPYNEQFF	TGCAGTGCTCGGACCTTTACCCCCTACAATGAGCAGTTCTTC
medium-sized	TRBD1	TRBV2	TRBJ2-7	CASNTGVLYEQYF	TGTGCCAGCAACACAGGGGTCCTCTACGAGCAGTACTTC
many	TRBD1	TRBV10-1	TRBJ1-6	CASSESTGGDRNSPLHF	TGCGCCAGCAGTGAATCGACAGGGGGCGATAGAAATTCACCCCTCCACTTT
NA	NA	TRBV2	TRBJ2-7	CASSEGVGSYEQYF	TGTGCCAGCAGTGAGGGAGTAGGGTCCTACGAGCAGTACTTC
NA	TRBD2	TRBV2	TRBJ2-4	CARNELAGGRAIQYF	TGTGCCAGAAATGAACTAGCGGGGGGGCGAGCCATTCAGTACTTC
NA	TRBD2	TRBV20-1	TRBJ2-5	CSAESSGSLQETQYF	TGCAGTGCGGAATCTAGCGGGAGCCTCCAAGAGACCCAGTACTTC
NA	NA	TRBV24-1	TRBJ2-7	CATSLSTYTDTYEQYF	TGTGCCACCAGCCTTTCTACCTACACCGACACCTACGAGCAGTACTTC
once	NA	TRBV28	TRBJ1-2	CASSFGARGYTF	TGTGCCAGCAGTTTCGGCGCCAGGGGCTACACCTTC
NA	TRBD1	TRBV15	TRBJ2-2	CAISSQDRNAGELFF	TGTGCCATCAGCAGCCAGGACAGGAATGCCGGGGAGCTGTTTTTT